The entry below gives a single TCR beta chain sequence along with its context. Generated by immunoSEQ multiplex PCR, the TCRdb table keeps only in-frame clones and is missing some. The sample consists of 700,000 or so clones, 70% to 90% of them appearing once. The data stem from a study of shared T cell receptors in the human thymus. V was clipped by 5 bases and J by 0 bases, with 13 bases between them. This CDR3 is 15 amino acids long. Germline CDR1 reads LGHNA; CDR2 reads YSLEER. These data also featured in a second study, about human thymus T cells. This second report adds: Related research described thymic repertoires that were highly overlapping among unrelated individuals.

The sequencing input was thymocytes. This chain connects TRBV4-3 to TRBJ1-2, with a tentative D call TRBD1 (5 bases). This clonotype was obtained from a girl under two years old with a congenital heart defect. CDR3 residues: CASSKVGGTNYGYTF. CDR3 sequence (DNA): TGCGCCAGCAGCAAGGTGGGGGGAACTAACTATGGCTACACCTTC.